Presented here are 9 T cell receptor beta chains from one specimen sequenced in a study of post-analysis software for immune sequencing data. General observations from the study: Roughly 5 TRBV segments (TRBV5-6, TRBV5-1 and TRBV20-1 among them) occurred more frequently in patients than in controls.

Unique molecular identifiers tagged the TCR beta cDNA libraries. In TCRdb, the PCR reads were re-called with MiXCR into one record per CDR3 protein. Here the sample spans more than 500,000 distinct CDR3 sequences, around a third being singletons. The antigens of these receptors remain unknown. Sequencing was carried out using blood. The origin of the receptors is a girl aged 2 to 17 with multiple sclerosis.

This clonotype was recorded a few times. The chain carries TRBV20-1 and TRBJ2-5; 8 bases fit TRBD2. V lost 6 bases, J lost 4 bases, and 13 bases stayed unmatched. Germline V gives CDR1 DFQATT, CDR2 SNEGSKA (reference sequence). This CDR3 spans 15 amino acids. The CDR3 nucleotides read TGCAGTGCCGACGGGGAAGCGGGGGCCCTAGAGACCCAGTACTTC. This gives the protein CSADGEAGALETQYF.

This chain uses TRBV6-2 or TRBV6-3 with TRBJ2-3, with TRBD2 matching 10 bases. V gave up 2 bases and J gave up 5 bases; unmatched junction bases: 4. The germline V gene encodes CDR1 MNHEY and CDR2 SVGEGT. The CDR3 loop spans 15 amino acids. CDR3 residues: CASSYQRGGKDTQYF. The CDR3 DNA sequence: TGTGCCAGCAGTTACCAGCGGGGGGGGAAAGATACGCAGTATTTT.

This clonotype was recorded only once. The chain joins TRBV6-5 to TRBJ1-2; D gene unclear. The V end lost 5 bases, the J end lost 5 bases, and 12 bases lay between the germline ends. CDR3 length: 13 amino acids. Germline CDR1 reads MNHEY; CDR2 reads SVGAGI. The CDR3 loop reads CASSPYSDYGYTF. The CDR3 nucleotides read TGTGCCAGCAGTCCCTATTCGGATTATGGCTACACCTTC.

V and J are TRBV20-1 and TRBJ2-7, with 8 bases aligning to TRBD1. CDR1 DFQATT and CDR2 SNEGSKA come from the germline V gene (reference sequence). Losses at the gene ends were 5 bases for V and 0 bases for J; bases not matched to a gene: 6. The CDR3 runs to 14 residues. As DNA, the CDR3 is TGCAGTGCTTGGGGACAGGTCAACTCCTACGAGCAGTACTTC. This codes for CSAWGQVNSYEQYF.

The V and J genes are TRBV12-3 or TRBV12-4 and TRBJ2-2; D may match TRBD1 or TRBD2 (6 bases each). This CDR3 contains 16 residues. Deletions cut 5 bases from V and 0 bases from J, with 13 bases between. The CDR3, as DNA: TGTGCCAGCAGTCCCACGGGGGCGACGAACACCGGGGAGCTGTTTTTT. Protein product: CASSPTGATNTGELFF.

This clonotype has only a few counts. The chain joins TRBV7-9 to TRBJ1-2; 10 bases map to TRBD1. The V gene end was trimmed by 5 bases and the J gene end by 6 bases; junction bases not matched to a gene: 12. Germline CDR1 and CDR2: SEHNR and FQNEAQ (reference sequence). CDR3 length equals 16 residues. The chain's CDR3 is CASSPLSRDRGDGYTF. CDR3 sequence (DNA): TGTGCCAGCAGCCCCCTGTCCCGGGACAGGGGAGATGGCTACACCTTC.

This chain's CDR3 is CASKTGTGWSDTQYF. CDR3 bases: TGTGCCAGCAAAACGGGGACAGGGTGGTCAGATACGCAGTATTTT. The chain links TRBV6-6 to TRBJ2-3, with 9 bases fitting TRBD1. The CDR3 has 15 residues. Trimming cost V 7 bases and J 4 bases; bases outside gene matches: 9. CDR1 MNHNY and CDR2 SVGAGI come from the germline V gene (reference sequence).

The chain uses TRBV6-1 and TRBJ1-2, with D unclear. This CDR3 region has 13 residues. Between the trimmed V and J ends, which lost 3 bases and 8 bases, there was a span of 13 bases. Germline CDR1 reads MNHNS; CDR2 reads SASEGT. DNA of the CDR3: TGTGCCAGCAGTGATCGGTCCCGCGGAGGCTACACCTTC. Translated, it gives CASSDRSRGGYTF.

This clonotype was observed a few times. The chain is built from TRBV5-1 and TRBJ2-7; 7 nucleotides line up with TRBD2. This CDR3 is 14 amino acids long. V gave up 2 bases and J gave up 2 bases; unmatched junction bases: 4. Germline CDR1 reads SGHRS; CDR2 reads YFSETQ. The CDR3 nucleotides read TGCGCCAGCAGCTTCTCAGCGGGGACCTACGAGCAGTACTTC. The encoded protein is CASSFSAGTYEQYF.